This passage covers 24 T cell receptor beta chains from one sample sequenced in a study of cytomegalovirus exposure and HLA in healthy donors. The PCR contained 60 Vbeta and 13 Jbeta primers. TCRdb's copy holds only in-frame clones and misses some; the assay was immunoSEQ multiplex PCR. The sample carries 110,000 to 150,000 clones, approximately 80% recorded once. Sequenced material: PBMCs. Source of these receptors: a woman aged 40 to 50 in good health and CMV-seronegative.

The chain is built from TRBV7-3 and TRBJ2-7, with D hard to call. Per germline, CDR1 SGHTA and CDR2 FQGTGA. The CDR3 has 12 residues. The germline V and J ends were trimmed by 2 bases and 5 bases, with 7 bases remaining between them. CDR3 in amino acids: CASSLLGHEQYF. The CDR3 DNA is TGTGCCAGCAGCTTACTGGGCCACGAGCAGTACTTC.

CDR3 residues: CASSLRVSGRVRFNEQFF. DNA of the CDR3: TGTGCCAGCAGCTTGAGGGTTAGCGGGAGAGTAAGGTTCAATGAGCAGTTCTTC. The chain joins TRBV7-3 to TRBJ2-1; TRBD2 matches 9 bases. J was trimmed by 6 bases and V by 3 bases; bases with no gene match: 15. This CDR3 has 18 amino acids. The germline gives CDR1 SGHTA, CDR2 FQGTGA.

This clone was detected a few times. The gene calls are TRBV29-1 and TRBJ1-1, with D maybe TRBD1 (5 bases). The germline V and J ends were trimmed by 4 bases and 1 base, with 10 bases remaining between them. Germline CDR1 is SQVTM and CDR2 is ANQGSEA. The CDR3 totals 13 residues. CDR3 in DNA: TGCAGCGTTGGGGGCAGGGCGAACACTGAAGCTTTCTTT. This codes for CSVGGRANTEAFF.

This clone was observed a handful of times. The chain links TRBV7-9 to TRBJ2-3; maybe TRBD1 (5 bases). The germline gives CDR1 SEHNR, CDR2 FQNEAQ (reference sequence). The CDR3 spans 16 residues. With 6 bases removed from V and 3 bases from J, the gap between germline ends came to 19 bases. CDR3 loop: CASRGPYREPTDTQYF. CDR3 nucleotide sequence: TGTGCCAGCAGGGGGCCCTACAGAGAGCCAACAGATACGCAGTATTTT.

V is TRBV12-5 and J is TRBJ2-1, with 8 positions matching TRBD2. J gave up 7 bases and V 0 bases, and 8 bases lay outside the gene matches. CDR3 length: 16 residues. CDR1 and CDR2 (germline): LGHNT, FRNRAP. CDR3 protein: CASGLVRGGIGNEQFF. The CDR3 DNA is TGTGCTAGTGGTTTGGTACGGGGGGGGATTGGGAATGAGCAGTTCTTC.

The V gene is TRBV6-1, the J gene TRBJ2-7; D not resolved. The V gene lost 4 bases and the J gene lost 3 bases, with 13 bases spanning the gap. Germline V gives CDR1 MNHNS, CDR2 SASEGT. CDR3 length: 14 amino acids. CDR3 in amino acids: CASSGVWAGYEQYF. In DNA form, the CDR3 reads TGTGCCAGCAGTGGGGTATGGGCAGGCTACGAGCAGTACTTC.

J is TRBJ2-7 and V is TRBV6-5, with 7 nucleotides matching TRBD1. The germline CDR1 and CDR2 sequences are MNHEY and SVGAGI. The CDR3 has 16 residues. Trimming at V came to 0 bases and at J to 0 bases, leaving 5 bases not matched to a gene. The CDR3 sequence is CASSYSTRGFSYEQYF. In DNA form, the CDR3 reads TGTGCCAGCAGTTACTCGACCAGGGGGTTCTCCTACGAGCAGTACTTC.

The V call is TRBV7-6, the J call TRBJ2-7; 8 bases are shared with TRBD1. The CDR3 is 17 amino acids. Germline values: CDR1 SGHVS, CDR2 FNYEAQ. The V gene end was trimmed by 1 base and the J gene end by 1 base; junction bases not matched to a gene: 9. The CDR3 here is CASSLERHQGASYEQYF. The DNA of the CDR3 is TGTGCCAGCAGCTTAGAGAGACACCAGGGGGCATCCTACGAGCAGTACTTC.

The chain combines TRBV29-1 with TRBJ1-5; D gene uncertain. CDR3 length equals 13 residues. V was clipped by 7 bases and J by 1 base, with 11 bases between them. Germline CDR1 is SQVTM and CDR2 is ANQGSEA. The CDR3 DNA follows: TGCAGCGCAGTAGAACAGAGCAATCAGCCCCAGCATTTT. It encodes CSAVEQSNQPQHF. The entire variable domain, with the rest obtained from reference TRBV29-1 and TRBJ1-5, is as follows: SAVISQKPSRDICQRGTSLTIQCQVDSQVTMMFWYRQQPGQSLTLIATANQGSEATYESGFVIDKFPISRPNLTFSTLTVSNMSPEDSSIYLCSAVEQSNQPQHFGDGTRLSIL.

The CDR3, as DNA: TGTGCCAGCAGCTTCAACAGGGGGGTCAATGAAAAACTGTTTTTT. Protein: CASSFNRGVNEKLFF. This chain connects TRBV7-6 to TRBJ1-4; 8 positions agree with TRBD1. V shed 3 bases, J shed 5 bases, and the junction held 5 bases outside the gene matches. This CDR3 comprises 15 residues. Germline V gene data show CDR1 as SGHVS and CDR2 as FNYEAQ.

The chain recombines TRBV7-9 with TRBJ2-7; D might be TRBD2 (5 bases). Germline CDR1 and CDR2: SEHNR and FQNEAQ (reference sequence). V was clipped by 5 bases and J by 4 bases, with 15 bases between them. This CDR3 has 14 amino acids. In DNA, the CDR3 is TGTGCCAGCAGCCTGGCGGGTTGGGAATACGAGCAGTACTTC. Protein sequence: CASSLAGWEYEQYF.

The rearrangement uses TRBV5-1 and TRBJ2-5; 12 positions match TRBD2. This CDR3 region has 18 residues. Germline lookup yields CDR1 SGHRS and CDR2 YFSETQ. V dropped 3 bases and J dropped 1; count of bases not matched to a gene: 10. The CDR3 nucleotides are TGCGCCAGCAGCTCCCTTTCTAGCGGGAGGGGGGCCCAAGAGACCCAGTACTTC. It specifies CASSSLSSGRGAQETQYF.

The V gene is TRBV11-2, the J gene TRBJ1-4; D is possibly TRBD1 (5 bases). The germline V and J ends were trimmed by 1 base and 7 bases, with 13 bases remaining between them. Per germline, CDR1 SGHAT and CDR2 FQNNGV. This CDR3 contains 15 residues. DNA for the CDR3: TGTGCCAGCAGCTTAGTTCTGGGGGGAGGTGAAAAACTGTTTTTT. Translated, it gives CASSLVLGGGEKLFF.

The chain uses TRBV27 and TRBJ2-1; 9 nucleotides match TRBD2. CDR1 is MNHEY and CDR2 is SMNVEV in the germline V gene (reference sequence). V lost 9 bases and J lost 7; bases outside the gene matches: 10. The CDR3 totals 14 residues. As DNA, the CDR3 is TGTGCCAGTCAAGCGGGAGGCCAGTTAAATGAGCAGTTCTTC. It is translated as CASQAGGQLNEQFF.

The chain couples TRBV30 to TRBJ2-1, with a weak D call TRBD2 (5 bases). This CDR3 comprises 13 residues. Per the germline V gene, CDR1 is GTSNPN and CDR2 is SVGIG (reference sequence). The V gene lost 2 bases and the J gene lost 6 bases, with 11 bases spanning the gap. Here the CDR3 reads CAWSTGILNEQFF. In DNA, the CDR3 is TGTGCCTGGAGTACGGGAATTCTCAATGAGCAGTTCTTC.

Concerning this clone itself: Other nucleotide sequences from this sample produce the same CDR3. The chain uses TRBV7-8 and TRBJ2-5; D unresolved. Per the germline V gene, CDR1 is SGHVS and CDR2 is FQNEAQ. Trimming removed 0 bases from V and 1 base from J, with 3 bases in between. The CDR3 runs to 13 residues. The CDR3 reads CASSLASQETQYF. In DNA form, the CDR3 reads TGTGCCAGCAGCTTAGCCAGCCAAGAGACCCAGTACTTC. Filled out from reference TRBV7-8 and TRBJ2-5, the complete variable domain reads GAGVSQSPRYKVAKRGQDVALRCDPISGHVSLFWYQQALGQGPEFLTYFQNEAQLDKSGLPSDRFFAERPEGSVSTLKIQRTQQEDSAVYLCASSLASQETQYFGPGTRLLVL.

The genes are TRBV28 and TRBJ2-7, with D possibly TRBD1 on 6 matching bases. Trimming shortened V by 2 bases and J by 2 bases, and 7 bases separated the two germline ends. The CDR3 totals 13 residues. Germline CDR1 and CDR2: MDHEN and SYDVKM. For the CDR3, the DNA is TGTGCCAGCAGTTTAGCAGGGGCCTACGAGCAGTACTTC. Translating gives CASSLAGAYEQYF.

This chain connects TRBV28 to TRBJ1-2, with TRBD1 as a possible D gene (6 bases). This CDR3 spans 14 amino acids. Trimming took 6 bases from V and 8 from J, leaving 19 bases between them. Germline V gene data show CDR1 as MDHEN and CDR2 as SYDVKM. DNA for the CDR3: TGTGCCAGCAGGCCCCCACAGGGAAGGAGGGGCTACACCTTC. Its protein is CASRPPQGRRGYTF.

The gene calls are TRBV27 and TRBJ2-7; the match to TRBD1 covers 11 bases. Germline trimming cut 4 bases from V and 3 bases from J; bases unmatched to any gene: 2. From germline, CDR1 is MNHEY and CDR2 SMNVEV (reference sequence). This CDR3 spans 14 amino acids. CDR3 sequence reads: CASSSGTGGYEQYF. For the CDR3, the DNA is TGTGCCAGCAGTTCCGGGACAGGGGGCTACGAGCAGTACTTC.

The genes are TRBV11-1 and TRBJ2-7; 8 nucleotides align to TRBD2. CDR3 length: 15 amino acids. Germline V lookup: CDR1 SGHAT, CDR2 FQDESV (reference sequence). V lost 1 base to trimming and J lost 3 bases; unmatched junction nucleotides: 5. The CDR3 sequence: CASSLGGGGIYEQYF. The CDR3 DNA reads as TGTGCCAGCAGCTTAGGGGGCGGGGGGATCTACGAGCAGTACTTC.

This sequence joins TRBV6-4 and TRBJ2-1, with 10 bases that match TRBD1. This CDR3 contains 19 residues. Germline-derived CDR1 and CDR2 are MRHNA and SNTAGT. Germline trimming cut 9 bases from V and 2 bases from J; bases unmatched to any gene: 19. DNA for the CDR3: TGTGCCAGTGCTAAATCGGGACAGGGGCGAGTGATAACCTACAATGAGCAGTTCTTC. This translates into CASAKSGQGRVITYNEQFF.

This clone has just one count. The CDR3 region is CASSLHGGPGANVLTF. CDR3 coding DNA: TGCGCCAGCAGCTTGCATGGCGGCCCGGGGGCCAACGTCCTGACTTTC. This chain uses TRBV5-1 with TRBJ2-6, with D hard to call. This CDR3 is built from 16 residues. The ends were cut back, 1 base at V and 4 bases at J, with 12 bases in the middle. Germline CDR1 is SGHRS and CDR2 is YFSETQ. The whole variable domain, remainder taken from reference TRBV5-1 and TRBJ2-6, is KAGVTQTPRYLIKTRGQQVTLSCSPISGHRSVSWYQQTPGQGLQFLFEYFSETQRNKGNFPGRFSGRQFSNSRSEMNVSTLELGDSALYLCASSLHGGPGANVLTFGAGSRLTVL.

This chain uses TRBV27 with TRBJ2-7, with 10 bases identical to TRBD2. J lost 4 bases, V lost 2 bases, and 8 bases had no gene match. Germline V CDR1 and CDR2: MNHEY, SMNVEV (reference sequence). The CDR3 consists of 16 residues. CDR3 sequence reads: CASSLLAGAFPYEQYF. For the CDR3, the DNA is TGTGCCAGCAGTTTACTAGCGGGAGCCTTTCCATACGAGCAGTACTTC.

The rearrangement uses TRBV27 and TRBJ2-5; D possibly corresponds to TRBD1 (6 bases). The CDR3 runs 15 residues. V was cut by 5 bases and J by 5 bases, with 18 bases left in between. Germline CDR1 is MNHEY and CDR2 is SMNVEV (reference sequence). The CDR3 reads CASSGGRGVRETQYF. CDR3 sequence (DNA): TGTGCCAGCAGTGGTGGCAGGGGTGTTCGTGAGACCCAGTACTTC.